This entry lists 9 T cell receptor beta chains sequenced from one sample in a study of T-cell reconstitution after alpha-beta-depleted transplantation in children. Molecular barcoding with unique molecular identifiers was used for the TCRbeta library. TCRdb called the PCR reads again in MiXCR, with one record for every CDR3 protein. The table has about 260,000 distinct CDR3 sequences, roughly 11% seen once. The input for sequencing was peripheral blood, taken 180 days after TCRalphabeta/CD19-depleted stem cell transplant. These TCRs come from a male patient aged 2-15 years who had a stem cell transplant for chronic granulomatous disease, so the T cells may come from the graft donor.

This clonotype has ten or more counts. The chain links TRBV20-1 to TRBJ1-4; D is ambiguous. This CDR3 has 14 amino acids. Trimming pared 5 bases from V and 10 bases from J, leaving 20 bases between. The germline CDR1 and CDR2 sequences are DFQATT and SNEGSKA (reference sequence). The DNA for the CDR3 is TGCAGTGCTGCTCAGGACGGAGGTCGTGTAAAACTGTTTTTT. It encodes CSAAQDGGRVKLFF.

This clonotype was seen repeatedly, ten times or more. The chain recombines TRBV7-2 with TRBJ2-3; D gene ambiguous. Germline V gene data show CDR1 as SGHTA and CDR2 as FQGNSA. The germline V and J ends were trimmed by 1 base and 3 bases, with 5 bases remaining between them. The length of the CDR3 is 13 residues. This CDR3 reads CASSLEVTDTQYF. The CDR3 nucleotides are TGTGCCAGCAGCTTAGAAGTTACAGATACGCAGTATTTT.

This rearrangement joins TRBV7-9 to TRBJ1-2, with 8 bases aligning to TRBD1. V gave up 7 bases and J gave up 4 bases; unmatched junction bases: 14. This CDR3 is built from 16 residues. CDR1 is SEHNR, CDR2 FQNEAQ, per germline (reference sequence). CDR3 sequence: CASKRFSDRVIYGYTF. The CDR3 nucleotides are TGTGCCAGCAAACGATTTTCGGACAGGGTAATCTATGGCTACACCTTC.

This clonotype was detected many times. The chain has TRBV6-2 or TRBV6-3 and TRBJ2-6, with 7 bases lining up with TRBD1. Germline V gives CDR1 MNHEY, CDR2 SVGEGT. V was pared by 8 bases and J by 0 bases, with 19 bases of the junction left unmatched. CDR3 length: 20 amino acids. CDR3 coding DNA: TGTGCCAGCGCCCGGGACAGTCTAAACGGAGGACTCTCTGGGGCCAACGTCCTGACTTTC. Amino acids: CASARDSLNGGLSGANVLTF.

There are many counts of this clonotype. The CDR3 sequence is CASSEGTAELYEQYF. The CDR3 nucleotides read TGCGCCAGCAGTGAGGGGACAGCTGAACTCTACGAGCAGTACTTC. V and J are TRBV10-2 and TRBJ2-7; 7 bases match TRBD1. The CDR3 is 15 amino acids. Germline V lookup: CDR1 WSHSY, CDR2 SAAADI. With 2 bases clipped from V and 3 bases from J, the junction kept 7 bases outside the gene matches.

This clonotype was seen repeatedly, ten times or more. This chain connects TRBV29-1 to TRBJ2-4; no clear D gene. The CDR3 loop spans 13 amino acids. With 4 bases removed from V and 1 base from J, the gap between germline ends came to 8 bases. Germline CDR1 reads SQVTM; CDR2 reads ANQGSEA. CDR3 protein: CSVVGMAKNIQYF. In nucleotides, the CDR3 is TGCAGCGTTGTTGGGATGGCCAAAAACATTCAGTACTTC.

Comment on this clonotype: At one boundary the junction diverges from the germline segment, which might be a read error. The genes are TRBV6-1 and TRBJ2-2; the D gene is possibly TRBD1 (6 bases). CDR3 length: 16 amino acids. Germline assignment: CDR1 MNHNS and CDR2 SASEGT. The DNA for the CDR3 is TGTGCCAGCAACCCAAGACAGGTTACGAACACCGGGAAGCTGTTTTTT. Amino acids: CASNPRQVTNTGKLFF.

This clonotype was detected many times. In DNA form, the CDR3 reads TGTGCCAGCAGTGACCCGCTAGCGGACACAGATACGCAGTATTTT. Its translation: CASSDPLADTDTQYF. The V gene is TRBV2, the J gene TRBJ2-3, with TRBD2 matching 7 bases. CDR3 length equals 15 residues. CDR1 is SNHLY and CDR2 is FYNNEI in the germline V gene. J lost 2 bases, V lost 3 bases, and 5 bases had no gene match.

There are many counts of this clonotype. The chain has TRBV6-4 and TRBJ2-3, with 8 bases identical to TRBD2. With V trimmed by 3 bases and J by 2 bases, 1 base remained unmatched. This CDR3 is 14 amino acids long. CDR1 and CDR2 from the germline V gene are MRHNA and SNTAGT. The CDR3 here is CASSEAGATDTQYF. CDR3 in DNA: TGTGCCAGCAGTGAAGCGGGAGCCACAGATACGCAGTATTTT.